The 11 T cell receptor beta chains reported below all come from one sample, sequenced in a study of blood T cell repertoires in COVID-19. Assay: immunoSEQ multiplex PCR; the TCRdb copy retains only in-frame clones and omits some. The sample carries approximately 200,000 clones, approximately 87% recorded once. Sample: peripheral blood. The receptors were gathered from a man aged 55 to 70 who had recovered from COVID-19.

This chain uses TRBV6-5 with TRBJ2-2; 9 nucleotides line up with TRBD1. This CDR3 is built from 14 residues. The V gene end was trimmed by 8 bases and the J gene end by 7 bases; junction bases not matched to a gene: 8. Germline CDR1 is MNHEY and CDR2 is SVGAGI. CDR3 sequence: CASYVGTGYGELFF. CDR3 in DNA: TGTGCCAGCTACGTCGGGACAGGGTACGGGGAGCTGTTTTTT.

The V call is TRBV2, the J call TRBJ2-3; 10 positions agree with TRBD2. Losses at the gene ends were 6 bases for V and 4 bases for J; bases not matched to a gene: 10. The CDR3 has 16 residues. Germline lookup yields CDR1 SNHLY and CDR2 FYNNEI. DNA of the CDR3: TGTGCCAGCAGAAGGAGCGGGGGGGCCAGTGCAGATACGCAGTATTTT. It yields the protein CASRRSGGASADTQYF. Filled out from reference TRBV2 and TRBJ2-3, the complete variable domain reads EPEVTQTPSHQVTQMGQEVILRCVPISNHLYFYWYRQILGQKVEFLVSFYNNEISEKSEIFDDQFSVERPDGSNFTLKIRSTKLEDSAMYFCASRRSGGASADTQYFGPGTRLTVL.

The chain combines TRBV5-5 with TRBJ1-4; no clear D gene. The CDR3 extends over 16 amino acids. Per the germline V gene, CDR1 is SGHKS and CDR2 is YYEKEE (reference sequence). Between the trimmed V and J ends, which lost 0 bases and 4 bases, there was a span of 13 bases. This CDR3 is CASSLAGTANNEKLFF. In nucleotides, the CDR3 is TGTGCCAGCAGCTTGGCCGGCACAGCAAATAATGAAAAACTGTTTTTT.

The chain uses TRBV30 and TRBJ1-5, with D possibly TRBD1 on 6 matching bases. The CDR3 totals 14 residues. V lost 3 bases to trimming and J lost 0 bases, with 9 bases between them. Per germline, CDR1 GTSNPN and CDR2 SVGIG (reference sequence). The CDR3 coding sequence is TGTGCCTGGAGAGGACAGATTAGCAATCAGCCCCAGCATTTT. It is translated as CAWRGQISNQPQHF.

The rearrangement joins TRBV2 to TRBJ2-7, with a weak D call TRBD2 (6 bases). V was trimmed by 1 base and J by 2 bases, leaving 6 bases between them. The CDR3 loop spans 13 amino acids. Looked up from germline, CDR1 is SNHLY and CDR2 is FYNNEI. The CDR3 DNA reads as TGTGCCAGCAGTGAAGGACTAGCCTACGAGCAGTACTTC. Its translation: CASSEGLAYEQYF.

The sample holds many counts of this clone. The rearrangement links TRBV5-1 to TRBJ2-5, with TRBD2 matching over 8 bases. The germline CDR1 and CDR2 sequences are SGHRS and YFSETQ. The V and J ends lost 5 bases and 7 bases, in that order; junction bases with no gene match: 10. This CDR3 has 14 amino acids. CDR3 in DNA: TGCGCCAGCAGTCCTGCAAGCGGGGGAGGGACCCAGTACTTC. It is translated as CASSPASGGGTQYF.

The CDR3 region is CASSTFQGMGETQYF. CDR3 sequence (DNA): TGTGCCAGCAGCACTTTTCAGGGGATGGGAGAGACCCAGTACTTC. The chain is built from TRBV28 and TRBJ2-5, with D possibly being TRBD1 (6 bases). CDR3 length: 15 amino acids. Germline V CDR1 and CDR2: MDHEN, SYDVKM. Trimming took 6 bases from V and 4 from J, leaving 18 bases between them.

The V and J genes are TRBV28 and TRBJ2-7, with D possibly matching TRBD1 (6 bases). Trimming cost V 3 bases and J 3 bases, with 15 bases left between them. The CDR3 length is 15 residues. Germline-derived CDR1 and CDR2 are MDHEN and SYDVKM. As DNA, the CDR3 is TGTGCCAGCAGTTTTCCCAGGGGCTTAGTCTACGAGCAGTACTTC. Amino acids: CASSFPRGLVYEQYF. Filled out from reference TRBV28 and TRBJ2-7, the complete variable domain reads DVKVTQSSRYLVKRTGEKVFLECVQDMDHENMFWYRQDPGLGLRLIYFSYDVKMKEKGDIPEGYSVSREKKERFSLILESASTNQTSMYLCASSFPRGLVYEQYFGPGTRLTVT.

This chain uses TRBV27 with TRBJ1-5, with a tentative D call TRBD1 (6 bases). V lost 2 bases, J lost 1 base, and 9 bases lay in between. This CDR3 comprises 15 residues. CDR1 MNHEY and CDR2 SMNVEV come from the germline V gene (reference sequence). The CDR3 DNA sequence: TGTGCCAGCAGTTTAGGTGGACAGAGCAATCAGCCCCAGCATTTT. As protein: CASSLGGQSNQPQHF.

The chain couples TRBV27 to TRBJ2-1; tentative D call: TRBD1 (6 bases). The germline gives CDR1 MNHEY, CDR2 SMNVEV (reference sequence). V was shortened by 2 bases and J by 6 bases, with 17 bases between the two germline ends. The CDR3 spans 16 residues. In DNA form, the CDR3 reads TGTGCCAGCAGTTTACTTCCAGGGGCGATGTTCAATGAGCAGTTCTTC. Translating it yields CASSLLPGAMFNEQFF.

V and J are TRBV6-1 and TRBJ1-2, with a weak D call TRBD1 (6 bases). The germline V gene has CDR1 MNHNS and CDR2 SASEGT. Trimming cost V 2 bases and J 4 bases, with 14 bases left between them. The CDR3 has 15 amino acids. The CDR3 DNA follows: TGTGCCAGCAGTGAATCACAGGGTAAACGCTATGGCTACACCTTC. Encoded protein: CASSESQGKRYGYTF.